The sequence of this T cell receptor beta chain was determined in a study of T cell changes during pregnancy in multiple sclerosis. This CDR3 comprises 15 residues. The germline V gene has CDR1 SGHRS and CDR2 YFSETQ. J was trimmed by 9 bases and V by 2 bases; bases with no gene match: 8. Using immunoSEQ multiplex PCR, the repertoire was profiled, and TCRdb retains in-frame clones only, with some absent. This sample yields about 60,000 clones, of which 93% are seen a single time; more than 1.5% belongs to the top ten. The sequenced sample was peripheral blood, obtained after pregnancy. The receptor's source is a female donor with multiple sclerosis, enrolled in a pregnancy study. The rearrangement uses TRBV5-1 and TRBJ2-2; the match to TRBD2 covers 9 bases. The CDR3 here is CASSLSGTSNRELFF. CDR3 bases: TGCGCCAGCAGCTTATCCGGGACTAGCAACAGGGAGCTGTTTTTT. The full variable domain, rest sourced from reference TRBV5-1 and TRBJ2-2, is KAGVTQTPRYLIKTRGQQVTLSCSPISGHRSVSWYQQTPGQGLQFLFEYFSETQRNKGNFPGRFSGRQFSNSRSEMNVSTLELGDSALYLCASSLSGTSNRELFFGEGSRLTVL.